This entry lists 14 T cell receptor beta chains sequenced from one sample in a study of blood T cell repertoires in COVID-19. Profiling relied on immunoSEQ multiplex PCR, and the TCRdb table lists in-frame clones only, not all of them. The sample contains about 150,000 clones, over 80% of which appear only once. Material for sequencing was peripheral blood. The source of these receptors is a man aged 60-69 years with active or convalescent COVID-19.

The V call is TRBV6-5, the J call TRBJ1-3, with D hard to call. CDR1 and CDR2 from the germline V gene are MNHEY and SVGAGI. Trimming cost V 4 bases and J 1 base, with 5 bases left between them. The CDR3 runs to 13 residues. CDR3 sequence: CASSSSSGNTIYF. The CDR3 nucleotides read TGTGCCAGCAGTTCCAGTTCTGGAAACACCATATATTTT.

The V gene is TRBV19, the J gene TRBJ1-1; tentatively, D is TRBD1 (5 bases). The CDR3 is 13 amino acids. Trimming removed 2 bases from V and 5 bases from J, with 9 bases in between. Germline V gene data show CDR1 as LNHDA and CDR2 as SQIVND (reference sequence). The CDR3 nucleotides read TGTGCCAGTAGTATAAAGGGGCGGACTGAAGCTTTCTTT. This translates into CASSIKGRTEAFF.

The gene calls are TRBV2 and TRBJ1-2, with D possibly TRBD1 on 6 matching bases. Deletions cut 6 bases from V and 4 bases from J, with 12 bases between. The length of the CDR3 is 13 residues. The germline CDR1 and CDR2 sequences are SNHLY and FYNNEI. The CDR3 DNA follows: TGTGCCAGCAGGGGAGACAGGCCCTATGGCTACACCTTC. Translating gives CASRGDRPYGYTF.

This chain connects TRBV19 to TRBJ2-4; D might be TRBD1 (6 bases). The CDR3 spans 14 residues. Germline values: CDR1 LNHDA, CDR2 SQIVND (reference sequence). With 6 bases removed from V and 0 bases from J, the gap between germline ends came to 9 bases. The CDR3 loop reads CASRGAGAKNIQYF. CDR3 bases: TGTGCCAGTAGGGGGGCCGGAGCCAAAAACATTCAGTACTTC.

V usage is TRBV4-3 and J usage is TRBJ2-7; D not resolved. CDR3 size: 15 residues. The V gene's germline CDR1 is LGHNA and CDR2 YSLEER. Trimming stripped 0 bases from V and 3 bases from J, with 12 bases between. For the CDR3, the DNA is TGCGCCAGCAGCCAAGAGTTCCCAGGAAGCTACGAGCAGTACTTC. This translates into CASSQEFPGSYEQYF.

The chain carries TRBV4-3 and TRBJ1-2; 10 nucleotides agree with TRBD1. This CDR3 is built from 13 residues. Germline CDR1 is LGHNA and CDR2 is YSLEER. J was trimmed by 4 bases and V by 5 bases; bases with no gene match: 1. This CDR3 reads CASSGTGVYGYTF. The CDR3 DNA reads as TGCGCCAGCAGCGGGACAGGGGTCTATGGCTACACCTTC.

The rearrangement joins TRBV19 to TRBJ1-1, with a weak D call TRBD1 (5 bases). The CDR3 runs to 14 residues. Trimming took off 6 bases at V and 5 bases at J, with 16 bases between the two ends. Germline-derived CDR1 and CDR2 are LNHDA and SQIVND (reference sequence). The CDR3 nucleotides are TGTGCCAGTAGCCGAAACACGGGGGGTACTGAAGCTTTCTTT. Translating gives CASSRNTGGTEAFF.

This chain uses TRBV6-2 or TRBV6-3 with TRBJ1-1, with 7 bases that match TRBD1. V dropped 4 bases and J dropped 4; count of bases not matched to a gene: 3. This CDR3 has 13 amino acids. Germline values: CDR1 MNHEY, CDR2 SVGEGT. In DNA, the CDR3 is TGTGCCAGCAGTTTCTCAGGGGGCACTGAAGCTTTCTTT. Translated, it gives CASSFSGGTEAFF.

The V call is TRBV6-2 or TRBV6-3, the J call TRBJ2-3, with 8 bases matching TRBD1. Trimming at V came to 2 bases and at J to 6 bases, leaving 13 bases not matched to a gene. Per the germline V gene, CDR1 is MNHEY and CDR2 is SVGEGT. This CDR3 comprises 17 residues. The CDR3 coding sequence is TGTGCCAGCAGTTACGGCAGGGGGCCAGTAAGCGCGGATACGCAGTATTTT. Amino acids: CASSYGRGPVSADTQYF.

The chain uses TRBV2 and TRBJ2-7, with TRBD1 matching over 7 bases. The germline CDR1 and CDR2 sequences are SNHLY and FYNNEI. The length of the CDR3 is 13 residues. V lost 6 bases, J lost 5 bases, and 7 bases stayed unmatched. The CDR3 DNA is TGTGCCAGCAGACGCCTCACAGGGGACGAGCAGTACTTC. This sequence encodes CASRRLTGDEQYF. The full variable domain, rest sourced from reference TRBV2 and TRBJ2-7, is EPEVTQTPSHQVTQMGQEVILRCVPISNHLYFYWYRQILGQKVEFLVSFYNNEISEKSEIFDDQFSVERPDGSNFTLKIRSTKLEDSAMYFCASRRLTGDEQYFGPGTRLTVT.

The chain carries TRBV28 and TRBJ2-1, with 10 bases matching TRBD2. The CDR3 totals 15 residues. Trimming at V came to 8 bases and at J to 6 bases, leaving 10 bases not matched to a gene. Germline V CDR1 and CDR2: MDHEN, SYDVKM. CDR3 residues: CASQLLAGEGNEQFF. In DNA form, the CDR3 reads TGTGCCAGCCAGCTCCTAGCGGGAGAAGGCAATGAGCAGTTCTTC.

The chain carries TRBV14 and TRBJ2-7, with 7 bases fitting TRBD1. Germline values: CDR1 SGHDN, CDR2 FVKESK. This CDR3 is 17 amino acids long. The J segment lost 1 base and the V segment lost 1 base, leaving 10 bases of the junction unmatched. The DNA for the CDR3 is TGTGCCAGCAGCCAAGGAGCGGTTTGGGGACAGTCCTACGAGCAGTACTTC. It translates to CASSQGAVWGQSYEQYF.

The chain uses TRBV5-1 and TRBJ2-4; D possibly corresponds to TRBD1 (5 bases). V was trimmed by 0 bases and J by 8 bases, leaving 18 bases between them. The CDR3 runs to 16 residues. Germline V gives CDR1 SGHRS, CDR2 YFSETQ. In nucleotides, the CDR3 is TGCGCCAGCAGCTTGGTAGCAGGCCAGCAGGGTGACATTCAGTACTTC. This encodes CASSLVAGQQGDIQYF.

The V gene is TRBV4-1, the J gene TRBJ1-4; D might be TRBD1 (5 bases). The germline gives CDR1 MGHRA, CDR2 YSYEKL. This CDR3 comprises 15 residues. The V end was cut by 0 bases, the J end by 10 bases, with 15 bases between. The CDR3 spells CASSQEFTAGGKLFF. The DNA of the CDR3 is TGCGCCAGCAGCCAAGAATTTACAGCCGGGGGAAAACTGTTTTTT.